The 10 T cell receptor beta chains below were found in one sample sequenced in a study of T cells in Graves' hyperthyroidism and ophthalmopathy. RNA transcripts gave rise to amplified TCR beta CDR3 regions. TCR CDR3 underwent first-round RT-PCR with the HTBI primer set. MiXCR, applied by TCRdb to the multiplex PCR reads, yields one record per CDR3 protein. The sample has about 290,000 distinct CDR3 sequences; less than 20% are singletons. The source material was blood. The origin of the receptors is a man aged 45 to 65 with Graves' ophthalmopathy.

The sample holds many counts of this clonotype. The J gene is TRBJ2-3, the V gene TRBV11-1; tentative D call: TRBD2 (5 bases). The CDR3 is made up of 15 amino acids. The germline V gene has CDR1 SGHAT and CDR2 FQDESV (reference sequence). Trimming pared 5 bases from V and 4 bases from J, leaving 16 bases between. Written as DNA, the CDR3 is TGTGCCAGCAGCCTCGACTACTTCGAGGCAGATACGCAGTATTTT. Its protein is CASSLDYFEADTQYF.

This clonotype was detected ten times or more. The chain carries TRBV11-2 and TRBJ2-1, with TRBD2 as a possible D gene (6 bases). Germline CDR1 and CDR2: SGHAT and FQNNGV. The CDR3 length is 16 residues. V lost 2 bases and J lost 3, with 14 bases in between. CDR3 sequence: CASSLIRAGLYNEQFF. The CDR3 DNA reads as TGTGCCAGCAGCTTAATCAGGGCGGGGCTCTACAATGAGCAGTTCTTC.

This sequence joins TRBV11-2 and TRBJ1-1, with D possibly matching TRBD1 (6 bases). The CDR3 is made up of 15 amino acids. With 0 bases removed from V and 2 bases from J, the gap between germline ends came to 10 bases. Germline V gene data show CDR1 as SGHAT and CDR2 as FQNNGV. The chain's CDR3 is CASSLEWGPNTEAFF. DNA of the CDR3: TGTGCCAGCAGCTTAGAGTGGGGGCCCAACACTGAAGCTTTCTTT.

This clonotype came up many times. A junction end diverges from the germline sequence, so it may reflect a read error. The rearrangement links TRBV5-1 to TRBJ2-7; 7 bases are shared with TRBD1. The CDR3 runs 14 residues. Germline loops: CDR1 SGHRS, CDR2 YFSETQ. The CDR3 DNA is TGTGCCAGCTCACCACAGGGGACATACTACGAGCAGTACTTC. This gives the protein CASSPQGTYYEQYF.

About this clonotype itself: Germline and junction disagree at one end, which may indicate a read error. This chain links TRBV12-3 or TRBV12-4 with TRBJ2-5, with D unclear. The CDR3 runs to 14 residues. The CDR3 reads CAGSLGSAAVTQYF. The CDR3 nucleotides are TGTGCCGGCAGTTTAGGGTCAGCCGCTGTGACCCAGTACTTC.

The chain is built from TRBV27 and TRBJ2-7; D assignment may be TRBD1 or TRBD2 (8 bases each). The CDR3 has 14 amino acids. Germline-derived CDR1 and CDR2 are MNHEY and SMNVEV (reference sequence). Deletions cut 5 bases from V and 6 bases from J, with 17 bases between. CDR3 amino acids: CASSRQGSGSEQYF. The CDR3 DNA reads as TGTGCCAGCAGTCGACAGGGGAGCGGGAGCGAGCAGTACTTC.

The rearrangement joins TRBV19 to TRBJ2-6; D gene ambiguous. In germline, CDR1 is LNHDA, CDR2 SQIVND (reference sequence). The V end was cut by 2 bases, the J end by 0 bases, with 8 bases between. The CDR3 runs to 16 residues. The CDR3: CASSIPTFSGANVLTF. The CDR3 nucleotides are TGTGCCAGTAGTATACCCACTTTCTCTGGGGCCAACGTCCTGACTTTC.

This clonotype was recorded at least ten times. The chain joins TRBV30 to TRBJ2-5; 11 bases line up with TRBD1. CDR1 and CDR2 from the germline V gene are GTSNPN and SVGIG (reference sequence). The CDR3 runs to 15 residues. The V and J ends lost 3 bases and 4 bases, in that order; junction bases with no gene match: 7. DNA for the CDR3: TGTGCCTGGAGACGAAGAGGGACAGGGGGAGAGACCCAGTACTTC. This gives the protein CAWRRRGTGGETQYF.

The chain combines TRBV6-4 with TRBJ2-1; D gene ambiguous. Germline V CDR1 and CDR2: MRHNA, SNTAGT. The CDR3 is 15 residues long. V gave up 3 bases and J gave up 9 bases, with 18 bases separating them. The DNA of the CDR3 is TGTGCCAGCAGTGAGAGCCCAGTTCCATCCTCTGAGCAGTTCTTC. Protein product: CASSESPVPSSEQFF.

This clonotype was counted only a few times. The V and J genes are TRBV29-1 and TRBJ2-1; TRBD2 matches at 7 bases. CDR1 SQVTM and CDR2 ANQGSEA come from the germline V gene. Unmatched junction bases numbered 7, after V lost 7 bases and J lost 7 bases. This CDR3 spans 12 amino acids. The CDR3 coding sequence is TGCAGCGCGCGGGAGACGGGAAATGAGCAGTTCTTC. This translates into CSARETGNEQFF.